What follows are 27 T cell receptor beta chains derived from one specimen sequenced in a study of CXCR3-negative and CXCR3-positive naive CD8 T cells. 5' RACE with UMI labels generated the TRB cDNA libraries. TCRdb re-called the 5' RACE reads; every CDR3 protein appears as one record, without DNA. The data include approximately 140,000 distinct CDR3 sequences; the top ten clones carry around 0.28%. The study, taken as a whole, reports: TRB CDR3 hydrophobicity was greater in CXCR3-positive naive cells than in CXCR3-negative naive cells.

Which antigens these TCRs recognize remains unknown. Sample: naive CXCR3+ CD8+ T cells from blood. Noted subset: CD45RO-CCR7+CD27+CD95- naive CD8+ T cells expressing CXCR3 (TNR3+). All receptors derive from a human donor in good health. Some clones in this sample may be carry-over from other donors' samples.

V gene TRBV10-2 combines with J gene TRBJ2-2; lacking DNA, the TRBD2 call made by TCRdb goes unchecked. Looked up from germline, CDR1 is WSHSY and CDR2 is SAAADI. The CDR3 has 18 amino acids. The CDR3 sequence is CASSERWREHSNTGELFF.

The gene calls are TRBV7-6 and TRBJ2-7; the D call from TCRdb, TRBD2, cannot be confirmed without DNA. Germline V gene lookup returns CDR1 SGHVS and CDR2 FNYEAQ. CDR3 size: 14 residues. The CDR3 spells CASSLLGDPYEQYF.

The chain uses TRBV12-3 or TRBV12-4 and TRBJ1-4. The CDR3 is 15 residues long. CDR3 residues: CASSPRDALNEKLFF.

CDR3 sequence: CASSLNRYNEQFF. The chain combines TRBV7-2 with TRBJ2-1. CDR1 SGHTA and CDR2 FQGNSA come from the germline V gene. CDR3 length: 13 residues.

The CDR3 protein is CASSNQETQYF. The chain carries TRBV6-6 and TRBJ2-5. CDR1 and CDR2 (germline): MNHNY, SVGAGI (reference sequence). The CDR3 spans 11 residues.

The chain employs TRBV5-5 and TRBJ2-1; the TRBD2 assignment by TCRdb is unverifiable without DNA. The CDR3 is 16 residues long. Germline-derived CDR1 and CDR2 are SGHKS and YYEKEE (reference sequence). The CDR3 is CASSLPGAGGNNEQFF.

The J gene is TRBJ2-7, the V gene TRBV20-1; TCRdb names TRBD2, which stays unverified in the absence of DNA. This CDR3 region has 12 residues. Germline CDR1 and CDR2: DFQATT and SNEGSKA (reference sequence). The CDR3: CSARFEGHEQYF.

The chain is built from TRBV29-1 and TRBJ2-1; TCRdb names TRBD2, which stays unverified in the absence of DNA. In germline, CDR1 is SQVTM, CDR2 ANQGSEA. The CDR3 contains 15 residues. This CDR3 reads CSVAGTSETYNEQFF.

This chain joins TRBV29-1 and TRBJ2-1; TCRdb reports TRBD1, a call that lacks DNA to check it against. CDR3 size: 15 residues. Germline CDR1 reads SQVTM; CDR2 reads ANQGSEA. CDR3 loop: CSVVFQGGSYNEQFF.

The chain uses TRBV20-1 and TRBJ2-1; TCRdb outputs TRBD2, but without DNA this stays unchecked. The CDR3 contains 14 residues. Germline CDR1 and CDR2: DFQATT and SNEGSKA (reference sequence). CDR3 sequence: CSARDGTSFDEQFF.

V is TRBV10-3 and J is TRBJ2-7; the TRBD1 assignment by TCRdb is unverifiable without DNA. This CDR3 region has 17 residues. Germline-derived CDR1 and CDR2 are ENHRY and SYGVKD. Here the CDR3 reads CAISGTSGTQSSYEQYF.

The chain uses TRBV7-9 and TRBJ2-7; TCRdb's assignment of TRBD1 cannot be checked, as there is no DNA. Germline CDR1 SEHNR, CDR2 FQNEAQ (reference sequence). The CDR3 contains 14 residues. CDR3 region: CASSAWDSCYEQYF.

The rearrangement links TRBV5-1 to TRBJ2-7. Germline assignment: CDR1 SGHRS and CDR2 YFSETQ. CDR3 length: 13 residues. CDR3 region: CASSLVGTHEQYF.

The J gene is TRBJ2-3, the V gene TRBV5-1; the D call of TRBD1 rests on TCRdb alone, since no DNA is present to check it. The CDR3 runs 15 residues. Per germline, CDR1 SGHRS and CDR2 YFSETQ. CDR3 region: CASSFGGLGTDTQYF.

The chain links TRBV29-1 to TRBJ1-1. The CDR3 is 14 residues long. Germline V gene data show CDR1 as SQVTM and CDR2 as ANQGSEA. CDR3 residues: CSVEERREDTEAFF. Together with reference TRBV29-1 and TRBJ1-1, the CDR3 gives the full variable domain: SAVISQKPSRDICQRGTSLTIQCQVDSQVTMMFWYRQQPGQSLTLIATANQGSEATYESGFVIDKFPISRPNLTFSTLTVSNMSPEDSSIYLCSVEERREDTEAFFGQGTRLTVV.

This chain joins TRBV18 and TRBJ2-7; as DNA is missing, the TRBD1 call by TCRdb cannot be tested. The CDR3 runs 12 residues. The V gene's germline CDR1 is KGHSH and CDR2 LQKENI. CDR3 sequence: CASSEGAHEQYF.

This chain connects TRBV13 to TRBJ2-7. The CDR3 has 12 residues. Germline values: CDR1 PRHDT, CDR2 FYEKMQ (reference sequence). CDR3 loop: CASSSIPYEQYF.

This chain connects TRBV5-6 to TRBJ2-1. This CDR3 is 15 amino acids long. CDR1 is SGHDT and CDR2 is YYEEEE in the germline V gene. This CDR3 reads CASSLGGDSYNEQFF.

The rearrangement links TRBV20-1 to TRBJ1-1. The CDR3 runs to 14 residues. CDR1 DFQATT and CDR2 SNEGSKA come from the germline V gene (reference sequence). The CDR3: CSARDYKGNTEAFF.

The genes are TRBV11-2 and TRBJ2-7. The germline V gene has CDR1 SGHAT and CDR2 FQNNGV. The CDR3 spans 15 residues. The CDR3 region is CASSLGPGRGYEQYF.

The genes are TRBV5-1 and TRBJ2-7. In germline, CDR1 is SGHRS, CDR2 YFSETQ. This CDR3 has 14 amino acids. The CDR3 here is CASSYELESYEQYF.

V is TRBV28 and J is TRBJ2-7; TCRdb's D call, TRBD1, is unchecked because there is no DNA. The CDR3 extends over 15 amino acids. The germline CDR1 and CDR2 sequences are MDHEN and SYDVKM. The CDR3 is CASSLPDRVSYEQYF.

This chain connects TRBV20-1 to TRBJ2-7; the D gene TCRdb calls, TRBD1, cannot be checked with no DNA. This CDR3 contains 13 residues. Germline V gives CDR1 DFQATT, CDR2 SNEGSKA (reference sequence). The CDR3 reads CSAQTGGIYEQYF.

V is TRBV5-1 and J is TRBJ2-3. This CDR3 comprises 14 residues. The germline CDR1 and CDR2 sequences are SGHRS and YFSETQ. CDR3 amino acids: CASSKGLSTDTQYF.

This rearrangement joins TRBV7-9 to TRBJ2-3; the TRBD2 assignment by TCRdb is unverifiable without DNA. Germline V gene lookup returns CDR1 SEHNR and CDR2 FQNEAQ (reference sequence). This CDR3 is 15 amino acids long. This CDR3 is CASSPPSGLTDTQYF.

The J gene is TRBJ2-7, the V gene TRBV5-1. From germline, CDR1 is SGHRS and CDR2 YFSETQ. The CDR3 is 11 residues long. The CDR3 protein is CASSLYGEQYF.

The chain carries TRBV5-1 and TRBJ2-7; TCRdb lists TRBD2, though no DNA is available to test this call. Germline CDR1 SGHRS, CDR2 YFSETQ. The CDR3 runs to 17 residues. The CDR3 loop is CASSSSPSGRSSYEQYF. Using reference TRBV5-1 and TRBJ2-7 for the parts outside the CDR3, the full variable domain is KAGVTQTPRYLIKTRGQQVTLSCSPISGHRSVSWYQQTPGQGLQFLFEYFSETQRNKGNFPGRFSGRQFSNSRSEMNVSTLELGDSALYLCASSSSPSGRSSYEQYFGPGTRLTVT.